Only one count was recorded for the clone carrying this TCR beta chain. The antigen remains undetermined. The sample belongs to a study of long-term antiretroviral therapy in people with HIV. Each contributor possessed a minimum of one pre-ART and a minimum of two post-ART PBMC samples. Clinicians in the United States treated all participants with HIV. Study observations and caveats: The study collected no data on ART adherence, viral resistance or therapy changes. HIV repertoire CDR3 lengths ranged less widely than those of controls.

They ran version v3.0 of the immunoSEQ assay at survey level. Libraries were prepared by immunoSEQ multiplex PCR; TCRdb keeps only in-frame clonotypes and omits some of them. The data show about 29,000 clones, about nine tenths seen once. The CDR3 loop spans 15 amino acids. Germline CDR1 MNHNY, CDR2 SVGAGI (reference sequence). V shed 0 bases, J shed 4 bases, and the junction held 6 bases outside the gene matches. The TCR sequence derives from a man between 45 and 60 years old with HIV. The sequences come from unsorted PBMCs, collected about 5 years before starting antiretroviral therapy. The chain combines TRBV6-6 with TRBJ2-7, with TRBD2 matching over 7 bases. CDR3 DNA sequence: TGTGCCAGCAGTTACTCGTTTCCAGCGGGGTACGAGCAGTACTTC. This codes for CASSYSFPAGYEQYF.